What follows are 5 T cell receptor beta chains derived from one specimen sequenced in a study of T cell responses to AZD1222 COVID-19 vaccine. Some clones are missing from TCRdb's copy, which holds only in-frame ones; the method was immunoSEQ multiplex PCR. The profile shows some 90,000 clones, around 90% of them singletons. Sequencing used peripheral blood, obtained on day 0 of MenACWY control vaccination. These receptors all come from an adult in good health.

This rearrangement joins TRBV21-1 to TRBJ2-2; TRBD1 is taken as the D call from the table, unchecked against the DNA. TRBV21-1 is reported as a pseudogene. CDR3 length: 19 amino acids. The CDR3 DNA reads TGTGCCAGCAGCCCTCCGGGGCTGGGAAGGGGGACGAACACCGGGGAGCTGTTTTTT. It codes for CASSPPGLGRGTNTGELFF.

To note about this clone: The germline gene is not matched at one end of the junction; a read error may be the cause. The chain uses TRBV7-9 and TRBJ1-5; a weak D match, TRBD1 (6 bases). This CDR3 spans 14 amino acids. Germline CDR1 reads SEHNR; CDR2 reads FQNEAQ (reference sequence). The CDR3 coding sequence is TGTGTCAGCAGCTTAGGACAGTACAATCAGCCCCAGCATTTT. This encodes CVSSLGQYNQPQHF.

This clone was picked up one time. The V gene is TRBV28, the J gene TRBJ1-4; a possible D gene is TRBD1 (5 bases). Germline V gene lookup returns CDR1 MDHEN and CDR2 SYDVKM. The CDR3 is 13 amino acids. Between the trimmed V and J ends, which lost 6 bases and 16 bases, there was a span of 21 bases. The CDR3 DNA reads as TGTGCCAGCAGCCTGACGACCCTGACAGACCCGTTTTTT. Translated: CASSLTTLTDPFF.

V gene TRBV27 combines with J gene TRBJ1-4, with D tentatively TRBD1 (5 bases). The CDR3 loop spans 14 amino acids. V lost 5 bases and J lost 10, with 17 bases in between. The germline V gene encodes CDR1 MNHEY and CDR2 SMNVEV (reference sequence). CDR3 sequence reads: CASSPSWGSRKLFF. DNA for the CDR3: TGTGCCAGCAGTCCAAGTTGGGGCAGCAGAAAACTGTTTTTT.

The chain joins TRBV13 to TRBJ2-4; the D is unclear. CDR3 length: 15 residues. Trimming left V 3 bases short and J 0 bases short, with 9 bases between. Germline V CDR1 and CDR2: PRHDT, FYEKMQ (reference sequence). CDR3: CASSFNSVAKNIQYF. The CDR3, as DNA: TGTGCCAGCAGCTTTAACTCGGTAGCCAAAAACATTCAGTACTTC.